This TCR beta chain was captured in a study of cytomegalovirus exposure and HLA in healthy donors. Overall study findings and caveats: By HLA locus, TCR association rates varied in a later analysis, with DRB1 showing the most and HLA-C the fewest. In a later analysis, the majority of CMV-associated beta chains seemingly showed HLA restriction. HLA alleles were associated with fewer than 20,000 TCR beta sequences in a later analysis at 0.05 false discovery rate. V- and J-gene trimming of TCR beta was linked (in a later analysis) to a missense DCLRE1C variant.

As regards this clone: The antigen remains unidentified.

Germline CDR1 and CDR2: ENHRY and SYGVKD. The CDR3 totals 16 residues. With 3 bases removed from V and 0 bases from J, the gap between germline ends came to 12 bases. Use of 60 Vbeta and 13 Jbeta primers characterized the PCR. Data came from immunoSEQ multiplex PCR; TCRdb stores just in-frame clones and leaves some out. Among about 69,000 clones, roughly three quarters were seen once, and the ten largest hold over 2.5%. The chain uses TRBV10-3 and TRBJ2-1; D might be TRBD2 (7 bases). This TCR derives from a man aged 18 to 29 in good health and CMV-seronegative. The specimen sequenced was PBMCs. CDR3 amino acids: CAISERGGASYNEQFF. The CDR3 coding sequence is TGTGCCATCAGTGAAAGAGGGGGGGCCTCCTACAATGAGCAGTTCTTC.